This T cell receptor (beta chain) was sequenced in a study of monozygotic twins with inflammatory bowel disease. After re-calling the 5' RACE reads, TCRdb lists one entry per CDR3 protein, DNA absent. The table lists over 130,000 distinct CDR3 sequences. The germline CDR1 and CDR2 sequences are SGHVS and FNYEAQ. The length of the CDR3 is 18 residues. The receptor was derived from a human donor with ulcerative colitis or Crohn's disease, or a healthy co-twin of an affected twin (not recorded which). V gene TRBV7-6 combines with J gene TRBJ2-2; with no DNA, the TCRdb D assignment of TRBD1 cannot be verified. The sample was blood. CDR3 region: CASSPAPGQGASTGELFF. The variable domain in full, completed from reference TRBV7-6 and TRBJ2-2, reads GAGVSQSPRYKVTKRGQDVALRCDPISGHVSLYWYRQALGQGPEFLTYFNYEAQQDKSGLPNDRFSAERPEGSISTLTIQRTEQRDSAMYRCASSPAPGQGASTGELFFGEGSRLTVL.